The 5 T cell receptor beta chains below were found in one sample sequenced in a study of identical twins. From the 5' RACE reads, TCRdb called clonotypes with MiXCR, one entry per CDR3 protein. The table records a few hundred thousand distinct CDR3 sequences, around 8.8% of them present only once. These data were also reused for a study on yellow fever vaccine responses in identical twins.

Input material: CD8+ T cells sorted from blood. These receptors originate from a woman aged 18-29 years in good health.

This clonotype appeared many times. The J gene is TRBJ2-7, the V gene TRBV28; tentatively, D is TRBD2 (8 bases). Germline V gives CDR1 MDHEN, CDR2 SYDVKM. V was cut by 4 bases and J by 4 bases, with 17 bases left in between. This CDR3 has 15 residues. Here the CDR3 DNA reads TGTGCCAGCAGTTCACGGGAGGGGGCCTTTTACGAGCAGTACTTC. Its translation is CASSSREGAFYEQYF.

DNA of the CDR3: TGTGCCACCCGGGACAGTGGAAGTATCCCTACTAGCACAGATACGCAGTATTTT. The encoded protein is CATRDSGSIPTSTDTQYF. V is TRBV24-1 and J is TRBJ2-3; 7 nucleotides match TRBD1. From germline, CDR1 is KGHDR and CDR2 SFDVKD. CDR3 length: 18 residues. J lost 0 bases, V lost 9 bases, and 17 bases had no gene match.

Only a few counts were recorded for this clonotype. CDR3 residues: CSARDLRLAGPETQYF. CDR3 nucleotide sequence: TGCAGTGCTAGAGATCTACGACTAGCGGGGCCAGAGACCCAGTACTTC. The chain couples TRBV20-1 to TRBJ2-5; 11 positions match TRBD2. Germline trimming cut 0 bases from V and 4 bases from J; bases unmatched to any gene: 7. CDR1 is DFQATT and CDR2 is SNEGSKA in the germline V gene (reference sequence). CDR3 length equals 16 residues.

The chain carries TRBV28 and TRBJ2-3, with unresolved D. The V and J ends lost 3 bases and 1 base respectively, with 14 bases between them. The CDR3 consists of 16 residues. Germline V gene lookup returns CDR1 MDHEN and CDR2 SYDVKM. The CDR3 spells CASSFGRIHRTDTQYF. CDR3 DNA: TGTGCCAGCAGTTTCGGTCGCATTCATCGCACAGATACGCAGTATTTT.

The CDR3 DNA reads TGCAGCGTTGTGGTCTCCGGCTATGGCTACACCTTC. It is translated as CSVVVSGYGYTF. This chain joins TRBV29-1 and TRBJ1-2, with unresolved D. The CDR3 loop spans 12 amino acids. The V and J ends lost 4 bases and 4 bases respectively, with 10 bases between them. The germline gives CDR1 SQVTM, CDR2 ANQGSEA.